In its sample, the clone carrying this T cell receptor beta chain was seen many times. Germline lookup yields CDR1 MGHRA and CDR2 YSYEKL. This CDR3 is 17 amino acids long. After removal of 0 bases from V and 5 bases from J, the junction contained 7 bases not matched to a gene. Described time point: longitudinal time-point 3. This sample is drawn from a study of neurological immune-mediated disorders. Across the study: Relapsing-remitting disease was seen in most of the 34 multiple sclerosis patients, and secondary progressive disease was seen in 3.

As for the cDNA, it was generated by 5'RACE with 10-nucleotide random UMIs. TCRdb processed the 5' RACE reads anew with MiXCR; each CDR3 protein has one entry. The sample includes approximately 80,000 distinct CDR3 sequences, about 4% of them seen just once. The sequencing input was PBMCs. The clonotype comes from an older woman with multiple sclerosis. V usage is TRBV4-1 and J usage is TRBJ1-6; 7 bases are shared with TRBD1. CDR3 amino acids: CASSQDEARGNNSPLHF. Written as DNA, the CDR3 is TGCGCCAGCAGCCAAGATGAGGCCAGGGGGAATAATTCACCCCTCCACTTT.